These 10 T cell receptor beta chains share one sample of origin, sequenced in a study of blood T cell repertoires in COVID-19. Measured with immunoSEQ multiplex PCR; TCRdb has only the in-frame clones, and not every one. The table includes over 85,000 clones, about 72% detected once. Sequencing input: peripheral blood. The origin of the receptors is a man in his fifties or sixties with active or convalescent COVID-19.

This clone was seen only a few times. The chain is built from TRBV19 and TRBJ1-5; possibly TRBD1 for D (6 bases). The V gene lost 11 bases and the J gene lost 5 bases, with 19 bases spanning the gap. CDR3 size: 14 residues. CDR1 is LNHDA and CDR2 is SQIVND in the germline V gene (reference sequence). CDR3: CAGSQGFGDQPQHF. Here the CDR3 DNA reads TGTGCCGGCTCCCAGGGGTTTGGGGATCAGCCCCAGCATTTT.

The J gene is TRBJ2-1, the V gene TRBV19, with TRBD1 matching 10 bases. The CDR3 has 17 residues. Germline V CDR1 and CDR2: LNHDA, SQIVND (reference sequence). V gave up 4 bases and J gave up 0 bases; unmatched junction bases: 6. The CDR3 DNA sequence: TGTGCCAGTAGTACTGGGACAGGGGTCAGCTCCTACAATGAGCAGTTCTTC. The encoded protein is CASSTGTGVSSYNEQFF. The whole variable domain, filled in from reference TRBV19 and TRBJ2-1, reads DGGITQSPKYLFRKEGQNVTLSCEQNLNHDAMYWYRQDPGQGLRLIYYSQIVNDFQKGDIAEGYSVSREKKESFPLTVTSAQKNPTAFYLCASSTGTGVSSYNEQFFGPGTRLTVL.

The CDR3 spells CASSPSPTLRSGNTIYF. CDR3 in DNA: TGCGCCAGCAGCCCTAGCCCGACACTACGCTCTGGAAACACCATATATTTT. This chain joins TRBV5-1 and TRBJ1-3; D remains ambiguous. CDR3 size: 17 residues. V lost 4 bases, J lost 0 bases, and 17 bases lay in between. Per germline, CDR1 SGHRS and CDR2 YFSETQ.

This sequence joins TRBV2 and TRBJ2-3; 13 bases match TRBD2. Losses at the gene ends were 6 bases for V and 4 bases for J; bases not matched to a gene: 4. This CDR3 spans 15 amino acids. The germline CDR1 and CDR2 sequences are SNHLY and FYNNEI. CDR3 in amino acids: CASSPGLAGSDTQYF. CDR3 DNA sequence: TGTGCCAGCAGCCCGGGACTAGCGGGATCAGATACGCAGTATTTT.

The chain joins TRBV6-5 to TRBJ1-6; D call uncertain. Trimming took off 6 bases at V and 7 bases at J, with 10 bases between the two ends. The CDR3 runs to 13 residues. Germline loops: CDR1 MNHEY, CDR2 SVGAGI. Here the CDR3 reads CASRGGGNSPLHF. As DNA, the CDR3 is TGTGCCAGCAGAGGTGGCGGCAATTCACCCCTCCACTTT.

The chain combines TRBV6-1 with TRBJ1-5, with 8 bases aligning to TRBD1. The V gene's germline CDR1 is MNHNS and CDR2 SASEGT. V shed 5 bases and J 4 bases; nucleotides not matched to a gene: 7. The CDR3 spans 15 residues. In DNA form, the CDR3 reads TGTGCCAGCAGTCCCCGACAGGGGTCAAATCAGCCCCAGCATTTT. As protein: CASSPRQGSNQPQHF.

This chain uses TRBV18 with TRBJ2-2, with 15 bases lining up with TRBD2. After removal of 0 bases from V and 6 bases from J, the junction contained 2 bases not matched to a gene. The germline V gene encodes CDR1 KGHSH and CDR2 LQKENI. The CDR3 spans 17 residues. The chain's CDR3 is CASSPPGLAGGSGELFF. DNA for the CDR3: TGTGCCAGCTCACCACCGGGACTAGCGGGAGGATCCGGGGAGCTGTTTTTT.

This chain connects TRBV7-2 to TRBJ2-1, with 9 bases matching TRBD2. Germline lookup yields CDR1 SGHTA and CDR2 FQGNSA. The CDR3 sequence is 17 residues long. V lost 6 bases and J lost 8; bases outside the gene matches: 17. CDR3 residues: CASSLGAGGRGSDEQFF. The CDR3 DNA is TGTGCCAGCAGTCTGGGGGCGGGCGGGAGGGGATCGGATGAGCAGTTCTTC.

The rearrangement joins TRBV7-9 to TRBJ2-3, with 13 bases fitting TRBD2. This CDR3 comprises 16 residues. Germline values: CDR1 SEHNR, CDR2 FQNEAQ (reference sequence). Germline trimming cut 5 bases from V and 0 bases from J; bases unmatched to any gene: 2. The CDR3 sequence is CASSPGLAGSTDTQYF. DNA of the CDR3: TGTGCCAGCAGCCCGGGACTAGCGGGAAGCACAGATACGCAGTATTTT.

The gene calls are TRBV5-4 and TRBJ2-2; TRBD1 matches 11 bases. Unmatched junction bases numbered 5, after V lost 4 bases and J lost 3 bases. Germline CDR1 reads SGHNT; CDR2 reads YYREEE (reference sequence). The CDR3 covers 16 residues. CDR3 residues: CASSMGQGGYTGELFF. The CDR3 DNA reads TGTGCCAGCAGCATGGGACAGGGGGGGTACACCGGGGAGCTGTTTTTT. Combining the CDR3 with reference TRBV5-4 and TRBJ2-2 gives the whole variable domain ETGVTQSPTHLIKTRGQQVTLRCSSQSGHNTVSWYQQALGQGPQFIFQYYREEENGRGNFPPRFSGLQFPNYSSELNVNALELDDSALYLCASSMGQGGYTGELFFGEGSRLTVL.